These 29 T cell receptor beta chains share one sample of origin, sequenced in a study of blood T cell repertoires in COVID-19 (dated by TCRdb to the early 2020s). Library preparation was by the immunoSEQ multiplex PCR assay. TCRdb's version of the immuneACCESS table is confined to in-frame rearrangements and falls short of the full clone set. An unresolved V gene accounts for under half of the shortfall where checked; the remainder is of unknown origin. This sample gives around 130,000 clones in total; approximately 80% of them show up just once. The ten biggest clones cover around a tenth of the sample. Sequencing was carried out using peripheral blood. These receptors were obtained from a man aged 35 to 55 with active or convalescent COVID-19.

The V and J genes are TRBV4-1 and TRBJ1-5; D ambiguous. V was pared by 4 bases and J by 3 bases, with 13 bases between. This CDR3 contains 15 residues. CDR1 MGHRA and CDR2 YSYEKL come from the germline V gene. CDR3 sequence reads: CASSRGGRPNQPQHF. CDR3 nucleotide sequence: TGCGCCAGCAGCCGCGGAGGACGGCCCAATCAGCCCCAGCATTTT.

V and J are TRBV12-5 and TRBJ1-5, with D possibly matching TRBD1 (5 bases). V shed 4 bases and J shed 4 bases, with 14 bases lying between them. This CDR3 has 15 amino acids. Germline V lookup: CDR1 LGHNT, CDR2 FRNRAP. The CDR3 DNA follows: TGTGCTAGTGGTTGGTCGGGGGGTTCTAATCAGCCCCAGCATTTT. It specifies CASGWSGGSNQPQHF.

The chain combines TRBV12-3 or TRBV12-4 with TRBJ1-3, with D perhaps matching TRBD1 (5 bases). The CDR3 sequence is 12 residues long. V was pared by 7 bases and J by 7 bases, with 11 bases between. CDR3 loop: CASTWGGNTIYF. As DNA, the CDR3 is TGTGCCAGCACCTGGGGGGGGAACACCATATATTTT.

This chain joins TRBV7-9 and TRBJ1-6, with 7 bases identical to TRBD1. V shed 4 bases, J shed 9 bases, and the junction held 9 bases outside the gene matches. The CDR3 sequence is 15 residues long. CDR1 is SEHNR, CDR2 FQNEAQ, per germline (reference sequence). The CDR3 DNA reads TGTGCCAGCAGCTACCCCACAGGGGATGGTTCACCCCTCCACTTT. Its protein product is CASSYPTGDGSPLHF.

This chain uses TRBV10-2 with TRBJ2-7; 11 positions match TRBD1. Germline CDR1 and CDR2: WSHSY and SAAADI. V dropped 7 bases and J dropped 2; count of bases not matched to a gene: 7. The CDR3 has 15 residues. The CDR3 reads CASMAGTGGTYEQYF. The CDR3 DNA follows: TGCGCCAGCATGGCCGGGACAGGGGGGACCTACGAGCAGTACTTC.

V is TRBV7-9 and J is TRBJ1-1; the D gene is possibly TRBD1 (5 bases). This CDR3 is 16 amino acids long. Trimming took off 0 bases at V and 3 bases at J, with 14 bases between the two ends. Per germline, CDR1 SEHNR and CDR2 FQNEAQ (reference sequence). Here the CDR3 reads CASSLAKGQPYTEAFF. Here the CDR3 DNA reads TGTGCCAGCAGCTTAGCAAAGGGGCAACCCTACACTGAAGCTTTCTTT.

The CDR3 nucleotides are TGTGCCAGCAGCTCAGGACAGAATGAAAAACTGTTTTTT. This translates into CASSSGQNEKLFF. The V gene is TRBV7-9, the J gene TRBJ1-4, with D possibly being TRBD1 (6 bases). CDR1 and CDR2 from the germline V gene are SEHNR and FQNEAQ (reference sequence). CDR3 length: 13 residues. V lost 4 bases, J lost 5 bases, and 8 bases lay in between.

The gene calls are TRBV6-5 and TRBJ2-4; perhaps TRBD1 as D (5 bases). The CDR3 has 13 residues. From germline, CDR1 is MNHEY and CDR2 SVGAGI. Trimming took off 7 bases at V and 3 bases at J, with 10 bases between the two ends. CDR3 amino acids: CASTRVDKNIQYF. DNA for the CDR3: TGTGCCAGCACCAGGGTTGACAAAAACATTCAGTACTTC.

CDR3 nucleotide sequence: TGTGCCAGCAGCGTAGCCCTGACGAGCGGGGGTGAGCAGTTCTTC. Translation gives CASSVALTSGGEQFF. V gene TRBV9 combines with J gene TRBJ2-1, with 8 bases aligning to TRBD2. Germline V gene sequence: CDR1 SGDLS, CDR2 YYNGEE. This CDR3 has 15 residues. The junction had 8 bases not matched to a gene; V was cut back by 0 bases and J by 9 bases. The whole variable domain, remainder taken from reference TRBV9 and TRBJ2-1, is DSGVTQTPKHLITATGQRVTLRCSPRSGDLSVYWYQQSLDQGLQFLIQYYNGEERAKGNILERFSAQQFPDLHSELNLSSLELGDSALYFCASSVALTSGGEQFFGPGTRLTVL.

The CDR3 coding sequence is TGTGCCAGCAGCTTATACAGGGGGAATGAGCAGTTCTTC. Amino acid sequence: CASSLYRGNEQFF. V is TRBV11-2 and J is TRBJ2-1; 8 bases are a match to TRBD1. V was clipped by 2 bases and J by 7 bases; unmatched bases: 1. CDR1 and CDR2 (germline): SGHAT, FQNNGV. This CDR3 is 13 amino acids long.

This chain uses TRBV5-4 with TRBJ2-7, with 9 nucleotides matching TRBD1. The CDR3 has 16 residues. Germline assignment: CDR1 SGHNT and CDR2 YYREEE (reference sequence). J was trimmed by 6 bases and V by 0 bases; bases with no gene match: 10. The DNA of the CDR3 is TGTGCCAGCAGCTTGGCCAGTGGGACAGGGAAGGGCGAGCAGTACTTC. Amino acids: CASSLASGTGKGEQYF. Using reference TRBV5-4 and TRBJ2-7 for the parts outside the CDR3, the full variable domain is ETGVTQSPTHLIKTRGQQVTLRCSSQSGHNTVSWYQQALGQGPQFIFQYYREEENGRGNFPPRFSGLQFPNYSSELNVNALELDDSALYLCASSLASGTGKGEQYFGPGTRLTVT.

The chain recombines TRBV19 with TRBJ1-5, with 7 bases aligning to TRBD1. The CDR3 covers 18 residues. Per the germline V gene, CDR1 is LNHDA and CDR2 is SQIVND (reference sequence). Unmatched junction bases numbered 11, after V lost 3 bases and J lost 0 bases. The chain's CDR3 is CASSIPPDRIFSNQPQHF. The CDR3 DNA reads TGTGCCAGTAGTATCCCCCCGGACAGGATCTTTAGCAATCAGCCCCAGCATTTT.

This chain connects TRBV2 to TRBJ2-2; TRBD1 is a possible D gene (5 bases). The germline gives CDR1 SNHLY, CDR2 FYNNEI. Trimming removed 10 bases at V and 0 bases at J, with 12 bases between. The CDR3 has 14 residues. CDR3 sequence (DNA): TGTGCCAACCAAAGACAGACGAACACCGGGGAGCTGTTTTTT. It codes for CANQRQTNTGELFF.

The chain links TRBV3-1 (or the pseudogene TRBV3-2) to TRBJ1-6; the D is unclear. The CDR3 consists of 11 residues. Germline values: CDR1 LGHDT, CDR2 YNNKEL (reference sequence). The germline V and J ends were trimmed by 1 base and 14 bases, with 6 bases remaining between them. The CDR3 DNA reads TGTGCCAGCAGCCAAGGCGAGTCCCTCCACTTT. Encoded protein: CASSQGESLHF.

The table lists this clone with a count of one. The rearrangement links TRBV5-8 to TRBJ2-1; 13 bases are a match to TRBD2. The CDR3 loop spans 17 amino acids. Germline CDR1 reads SGHTS; CDR2 reads YDEGEE. After removal of 1 base from V and 5 bases from J, the junction contained 6 bases not matched to a gene. CDR3 in amino acids: CASSLWTSGGHDNEQFF. For the CDR3, the DNA is TGTGCCAGCAGCTTGTGGACTAGCGGGGGACACGACAATGAGCAGTTCTTC.

The chain uses TRBV6-5 and TRBJ1-6; a possible D gene is TRBD1 (5 bases). This CDR3 spans 16 amino acids. Germline CDR1 and CDR2: MNHEY and SVGAGI. Trimming shortened V by 0 bases and J by 8 bases, and 14 bases separated the two germline ends. The CDR3 loop reads CASSYSADSSYSPLHF. In DNA, the CDR3 is TGTGCCAGCAGTTACTCCGCCGACAGTTCCTATTCACCCCTCCACTTT.

The rearrangement uses TRBV2 and TRBJ2-7; D gene ambiguous. The germline CDR1 and CDR2 sequences are SNHLY and FYNNEI. Trimming shortened V by 8 bases and J by 3 bases, and 14 bases separated the two germline ends. The CDR3 is 13 amino acids. The CDR3, as DNA: TGTGCCAGCGACTTGACTGCACGCTACGAGCAGTACTTC. This codes for CASDLTARYEQYF.

The CDR3 nucleotides read TGCGCCAGCAGCGGAACTAGCGGGGGGGCCCTTGGGGCCAACGTCCTGACTTTC. It yields the protein CASSGTSGGALGANVLTF. The chain has TRBV5-1 and TRBJ2-6; 13 bases agree with TRBD2. This CDR3 has 18 amino acids. V gave up 4 bases and J gave up 3 bases; unmatched junction bases: 7. Germline CDR1 reads SGHRS; CDR2 reads YFSETQ.

This sequence joins TRBV5-8 and TRBJ2-5; the D gene is possibly TRBD1 (5 bases). The germline CDR1 and CDR2 sequences are SGHTS and YDEGEE. Trimming took off 3 bases at V and 5 bases at J, with 5 bases between the two ends. This CDR3 is built from 11 residues. CDR3 in amino acids: CASSWGETQYF. The CDR3 region has the DNA TGTGCCAGCAGCTGGGGCGAGACCCAGTACTTC.

The chain joins TRBV6-6 to TRBJ1-2; 10 nucleotides line up with TRBD1. With 4 bases clipped from V and 4 bases from J, the junction kept 9 bases outside the gene matches. This CDR3 has 16 amino acids. Germline CDR1 is MNHNY and CDR2 is SVGAGI (reference sequence). The DNA of the CDR3 is TGTGCCAGCAGTTCCGAGGCTGGGACAGGGGCCTATGGCTACACCTTC. As protein: CASSSEAGTGAYGYTF.

The chain carries TRBV2 and TRBJ1-6; 9 bases are shared with TRBD1. The V gene end was trimmed by 4 bases and the J gene end by 6 bases; junction bases not matched to a gene: 4. The germline CDR1 and CDR2 sequences are SNHLY and FYNNEI. CDR3 size: 15 residues. The CDR3 region is CASSVGQGVNSPLHF. CDR3 in DNA: TGTGCCAGCAGTGTGGGACAGGGAGTTAATTCACCCCTCCACTTT.

The V gene is TRBV19, the J gene TRBJ2-1; 10 bases match TRBD2. V shed 3 bases, J shed 0 bases, and the junction held 11 bases outside the gene matches. This CDR3 has 19 residues. Germline loops: CDR1 LNHDA, CDR2 SQIVND (reference sequence). CDR3 bases: TGTGCCAGTAGTATGAGGCTAGCGGGGGCCATATACTCCTACAATGAGCAGTTCTTC. As protein: CASSMRLAGAIYSYNEQFF. Drawing the rest from reference TRBV19 and TRBJ2-1, the complete variable domain is DGGITQSPKYLFRKEGQNVTLSCEQNLNHDAMYWYRQDPGQGLRLIYYSQIVNDFQKGDIAEGYSVSREKKESFPLTVTSAQKNPTAFYLCASSMRLAGAIYSYNEQFFGPGTRLTVL.

J is TRBJ2-5 and V is TRBV9; 10 bases map to TRBD1. Losses at the gene ends were 2 bases for V and 5 bases for J; bases not matched to a gene: 6. CDR3 length: 15 amino acids. Germline V gene lookup returns CDR1 SGDLS and CDR2 YYNGEE. The CDR3 is CASSVGQGMFETQYF. The DNA for the CDR3 is TGTGCCAGCAGCGTGGGACAGGGGATGTTTGAGACCCAGTACTTC.

This rearrangement joins TRBV7-9 to TRBJ2-2, with D unclear. The germline V and J ends were trimmed by 1 base and 3 bases, with 9 bases remaining between them. Germline V gives CDR1 SEHNR, CDR2 FQNEAQ (reference sequence). The CDR3 is made up of 15 amino acids. The CDR3 bases are TGTGCCAGCAGCTTAGGACACTCGGACACCGGGGAGCTGTTTTTT. Translated, it gives CASSLGHSDTGELFF. The whole variable domain, remainder taken from reference TRBV7-9 and TRBJ2-2, is DTGVSQNPRHKITKRGQNVTFRCDPISEHNRLYWYRQTLGQGPEFLTYFQNEAQLEKSRLLSDRFSAERPKGSFSTLEIQRTEQGDSAMYLCASSLGHSDTGELFFGEGSRLTVL.

The CDR3 DNA is TGTGCTAGTGGTTTGGCGGTCGGGATGAACACTGAAGCTTTCTTT. Translated, it gives CASGLAVGMNTEAFF. The chain carries TRBV12-5 and TRBJ1-1; no reliable D call. V was cut by 1 base and J by 0 bases, with 9 bases left in between. The length of the CDR3 is 15 residues. Germline V gene data show CDR1 as LGHNT and CDR2 as FRNRAP. The whole variable domain, filled in from reference TRBV12-5 and TRBJ1-1, reads DARVTQTPRHKVTEMGQEVTMRCQPILGHNTVFWYRQTMMQGLELLAYFRNRAPLDDSGMPKDRFSAEMPDATLATLKIQPSEPRDSAVYFCASGLAVGMNTEAFFGQGTRLTVV.

V gene TRBV6-4 combines with J gene TRBJ2-2; D may be TRBD1 (5 bases). The CDR3 runs 15 residues. Germline CDR1 MRHNA, CDR2 SNTAGT. V lost 3 bases, J lost 1 base, and 9 bases lay in between. The CDR3 is CASSEGAQNTGELFF. CDR3 coding DNA: TGTGCCAGCAGTGAAGGGGCGCAGAACACCGGGGAGCTGTTTTTT.

The chain recombines TRBV12-3 or TRBV12-4 with TRBJ2-7; 7 bases match TRBD1. The J segment lost 3 bases and the V segment lost 6 bases, leaving 5 bases of the junction unmatched. This CDR3 contains 13 residues. CDR3 bases: TGTGCCAGCAGCCGACAGGGATACTACGAGCAGTACTTC. This sequence encodes CASSRQGYYEQYF.

The chain recombines TRBV9 with TRBJ1-6; possible D gene TRBD1, 5 bases. Trimming stripped 3 bases from V and 6 bases from J, with 16 bases between. The CDR3 runs 16 residues. Germline V CDR1 and CDR2: SGDLS, YYNGEE. The CDR3 DNA reads TGTGCCAGCAGCGCGCCCGGGGGGAAACTTAATTCACCCCTCCACTTT. Translated: CASSAPGGKLNSPLHF.

The chain employs TRBV6-5 and TRBJ2-3, with a weak D call TRBD2 (6 bases). There are 14 residues in the CDR3. Germline lookup yields CDR1 MNHEY and CDR2 SVGAGI. V was cut by 6 bases and J by 4 bases, with 14 bases left in between. The CDR3 DNA is TGTGCCAGCAGGCGCCCGGAGGGAGCAGATACGCAGTATTTT. It codes for CASRRPEGADTQYF.